This record looks at one T cell receptor beta chain sequence and its context. V dropped 8 bases and J dropped 5; count of bases not matched to a gene: 10. The V gene's germline CDR1 is SGHAT and CDR2 FQNNGV. This CDR3 is 17 amino acids long. This entry is derived from a study of T cells after yellow fever vaccination. TCRdb ran MiXCR on the 5' RACE reads and lists one entry per CDR3 protein. The sample has a few hundred thousand distinct CDR3 sequences; roughly 5.2% are singletons. The sequences come from CD4+ T cells sorted from PBMCs, collected on the day of the yellow fever booster vaccination. The source is a man aged 18 to 29 who received the YFV17D yellow fever vaccine. This sequence joins TRBV11-2 and TRBJ2-3; 16 bases line up with TRBD2. The CDR3 loop reads CASGSGTSGGAIDTQYF. CDR3 DNA sequence: TGTGCCAGCGGCTCCGGGACTAGCGGGGGGGCTATAGATACGCAGTATTTT. Full variable domain (missing parts from reference TRBV11-2 and TRBJ2-3): EAGVAQSPRYKIIEKRQSVAFWCNPISGHATLYWYQQILGQGPKLLIQFQNNGVVDDSQLPKDRFSAERLKGVDSTLKIQPAKLEDSAVYLCASGSGTSGGAIDTQYFGPGTRLTVL.